This T cell receptor (beta chain) was sequenced in a study of control samples from healthy donors and cancer patients. The CDR3 runs to 12 residues. The ends were cut back, 4 bases at V and 5 bases at J, with 9 bases in the middle. CDR1 SGDLS and CDR2 YYNGEE come from the germline V gene. This clone is a singleton in its sample. Assay: immunoSEQ multiplex PCR; the TCRdb copy retains only in-frame clones and omits some. This repertoire shows about 150,000 clones, approximately 88% found once; its top ten account for about 4.9%. The receptor was isolated from a man aged 30 to 39 in good health. The chain carries TRBV9 and TRBJ2-5; D unclear. Material: blood. The DNA of the CDR3 is TGTGCCAGCAGCCCAGGCCGTGAGACCCAGTACTTC. This sequence encodes CASSPGRETQYF. Full variable domain (outside the CDR3, taken from reference TRBV9 and TRBJ2-5): DSGVTQTPKHLITATGQRVTLRCSPRSGDLSVYWYQQSLDQGLQFLIQYYNGEERAKGNILERFSAQQFPDLHSELNLSSLELGDSALYFCASSPGRETQYFGPGTRLLVL.